This TCR beta chain was identified in a study of regulatory T cells in long-lasting Graves disease. Time point noted: persistent/refractory GD, antithyroid drugs over 5 years with positive TRAb. Following extraction of RNA from PBMCs, that RNA was used to make the TCR library. Each of the patients was recruited from an endocrinology department situated in Xi'an, China. The CDR3 spans 13 residues. Germline V gene sequence: CDR1 MDHEN, CDR2 SYDVKM. J gave up 7 bases and V 8 bases, and 9 bases lay outside the gene matches. This clonotype was found many times. Its antigen is still unknown. General observations from the study: When disease was persistent, TRBV28, TRBJ1-2 and TRBJ2-5 were the favored segments. Peripheral blood, not thyroid tissue, was the sole material studied.

Building of the TCR beta libraries involved iRepertoire HTBI primers and Arm-PCR of CDR3 regions. TCRdb itself ran the multiplex PCR reads through MiXCR, one entry per CDR3 protein. The repertoire holds approximately 400,000 distinct CDR3 sequences, with about 25% as singletons. The J gene is TRBJ2-7, the V gene TRBV28; TRBD1 matches 9 bases. This clonotype was obtained from a female donor with Graves disease. The specimen was peripheral blood mononuclear cells (PBMCs), collected when the disease was refractory, from a patient treated with antithyroid drugs. The CDR3, as DNA: TGTGCCAGCCGCCGGGACAGGGTAGGGGAGCAGTACTTC. Translating it yields CASRRDRVGEQYF.